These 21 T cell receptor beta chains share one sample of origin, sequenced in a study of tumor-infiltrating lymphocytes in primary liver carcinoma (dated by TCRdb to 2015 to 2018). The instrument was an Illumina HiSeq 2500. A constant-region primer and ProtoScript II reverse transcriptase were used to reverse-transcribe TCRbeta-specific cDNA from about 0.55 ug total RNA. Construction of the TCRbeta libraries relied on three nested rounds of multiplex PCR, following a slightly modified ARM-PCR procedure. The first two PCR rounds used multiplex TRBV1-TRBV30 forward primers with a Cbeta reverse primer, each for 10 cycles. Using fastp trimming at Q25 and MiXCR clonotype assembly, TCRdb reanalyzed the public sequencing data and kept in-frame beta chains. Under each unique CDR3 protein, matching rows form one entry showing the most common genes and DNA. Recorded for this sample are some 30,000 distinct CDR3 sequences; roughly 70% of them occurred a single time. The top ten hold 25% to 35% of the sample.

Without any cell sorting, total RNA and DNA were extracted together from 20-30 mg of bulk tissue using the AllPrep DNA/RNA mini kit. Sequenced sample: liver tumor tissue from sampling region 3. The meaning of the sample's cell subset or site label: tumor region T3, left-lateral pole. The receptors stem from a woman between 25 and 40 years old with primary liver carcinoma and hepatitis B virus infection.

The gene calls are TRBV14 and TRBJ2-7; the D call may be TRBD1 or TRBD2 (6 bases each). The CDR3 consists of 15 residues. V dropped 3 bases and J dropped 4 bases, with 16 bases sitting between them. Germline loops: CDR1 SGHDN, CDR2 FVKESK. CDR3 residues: CASSQGAGTDYEQYF. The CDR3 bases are TGTGCCAGCAGCCAGGGGGCGGGGACTGATTACGAGCAGTACTTC.

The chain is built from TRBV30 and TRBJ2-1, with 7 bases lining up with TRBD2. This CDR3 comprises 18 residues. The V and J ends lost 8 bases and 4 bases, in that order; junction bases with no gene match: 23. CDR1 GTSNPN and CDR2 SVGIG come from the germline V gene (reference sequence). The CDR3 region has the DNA TGTGCCAGGGGCCATGGCGGACTAGGGCCAGACCAATACAATGAGCAGTTCTTC. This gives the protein CARGHGGLGPDQYNEQFF.

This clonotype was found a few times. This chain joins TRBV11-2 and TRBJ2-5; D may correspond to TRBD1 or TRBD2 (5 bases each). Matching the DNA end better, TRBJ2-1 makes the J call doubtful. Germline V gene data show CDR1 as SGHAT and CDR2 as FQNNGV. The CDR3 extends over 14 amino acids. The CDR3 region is CASSSRGPVGTQFF. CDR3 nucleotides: TGTGCCAGCAGCTCCCGGGGACCAGTGGGGACCCAGTTCTTC.

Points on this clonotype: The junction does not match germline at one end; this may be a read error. This CDR3 reads CASNYKDSSPYEQYF. CDR3 bases: TGTGCCAGCAATTACAAGGACAGCAGCCCCTACGAACAGTACTTC. This sequence joins TRBV6-5 and TRBJ2-7, with D possibly TRBD1 on 6 matching bases. The CDR3 length is 15 residues. Germline V gene lookup returns CDR1 MNHEY and CDR2 SVGAGI.

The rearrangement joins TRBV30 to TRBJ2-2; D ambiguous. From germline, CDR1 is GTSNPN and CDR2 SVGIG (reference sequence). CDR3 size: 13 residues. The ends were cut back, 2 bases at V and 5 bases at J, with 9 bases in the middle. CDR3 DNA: TGTGCCTGGAGTCCCTCAGAGACCGGGGAGCTGTTTTTT. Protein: CAWSPSETGELFF.

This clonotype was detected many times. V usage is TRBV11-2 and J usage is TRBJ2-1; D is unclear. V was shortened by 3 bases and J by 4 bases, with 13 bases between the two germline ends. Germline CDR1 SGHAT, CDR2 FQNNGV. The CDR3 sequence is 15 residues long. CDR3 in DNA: TGTGCCAGCAGCTTTGAGATCGGAGATTACAATGAGCAGTTCTTC. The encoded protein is CASSFEIGDYNEQFF.

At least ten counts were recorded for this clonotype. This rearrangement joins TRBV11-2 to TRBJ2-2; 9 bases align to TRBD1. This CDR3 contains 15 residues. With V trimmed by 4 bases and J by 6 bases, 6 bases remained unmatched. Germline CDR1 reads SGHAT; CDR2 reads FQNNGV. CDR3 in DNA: TGTGCCAGCAGCTCCTCGACAGGGGGGGCCGGGGAGCTGTTTTTT. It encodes CASSSSTGGAGELFF.

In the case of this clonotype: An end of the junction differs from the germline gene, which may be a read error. DNA for the CDR3: TGTGTCAGCGGTCAACTCCCCAAGGGGAAGGGGGGGGCTGAAGCGTTCTTT. This codes for CVSGQLPKGKGGAEAFF. The rearrangement joins TRBV12-3 or TRBV12-4 to TRBJ1-1; D is perhaps TRBD1 (6 bases). The CDR3 covers 17 residues.

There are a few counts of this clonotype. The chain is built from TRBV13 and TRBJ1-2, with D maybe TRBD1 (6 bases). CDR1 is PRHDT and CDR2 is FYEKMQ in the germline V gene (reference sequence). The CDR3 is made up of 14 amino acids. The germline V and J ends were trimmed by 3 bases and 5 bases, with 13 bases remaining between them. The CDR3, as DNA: TGTGCCAGCAGCTTGACTACAGGGAGGTATGGCTACACCTTC. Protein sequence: CASSLTTGRYGYTF.

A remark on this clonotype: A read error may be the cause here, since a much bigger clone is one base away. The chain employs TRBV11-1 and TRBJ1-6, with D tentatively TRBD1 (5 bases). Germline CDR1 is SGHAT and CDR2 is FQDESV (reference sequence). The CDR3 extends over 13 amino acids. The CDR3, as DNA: TGTCCCAGCAACCGGACACTGGTTTCACCCCTCCACTTT. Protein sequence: CPSNRTLVSPLHF.

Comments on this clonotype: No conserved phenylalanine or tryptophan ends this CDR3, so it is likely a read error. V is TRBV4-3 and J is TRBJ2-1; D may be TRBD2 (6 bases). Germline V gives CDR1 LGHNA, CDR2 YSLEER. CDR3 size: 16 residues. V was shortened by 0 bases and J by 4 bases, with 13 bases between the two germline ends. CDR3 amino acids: CASSQDAGSTYNEQFI. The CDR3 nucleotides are TGCGCCAGCAGCCAAGATGCGGGAAGCACATACAATGAGCAGTTCATC.

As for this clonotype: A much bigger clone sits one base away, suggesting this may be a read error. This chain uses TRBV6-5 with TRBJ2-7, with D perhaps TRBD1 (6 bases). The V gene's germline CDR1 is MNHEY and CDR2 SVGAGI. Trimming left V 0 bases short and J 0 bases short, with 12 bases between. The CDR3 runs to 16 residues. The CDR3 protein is CASSYSMETGSYEQYF. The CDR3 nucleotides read TGTGCCAGCAGTTACTCGATGGAGACAGGCTCCTACGAGCAGTACTTC.

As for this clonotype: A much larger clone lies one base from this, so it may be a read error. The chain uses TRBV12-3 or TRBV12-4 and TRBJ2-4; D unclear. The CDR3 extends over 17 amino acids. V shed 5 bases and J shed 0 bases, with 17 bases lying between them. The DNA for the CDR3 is TGTGCCAGCAGTCCAATCCACCGGTCTTTAGCCAAAAACATTCAGTACTTC. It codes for CASSPIHRSLAKNIQYF.

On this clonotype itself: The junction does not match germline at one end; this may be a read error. Written as DNA, the CDR3 is TGTGCCAGCAGTATCCGACAGGGTGACACAGATATGCAGTATTTT. Translating it yields CASSIRQGDTDMQYF. The chain couples TRBV12-3 or TRBV12-4 to TRBJ2-3; TRBD1 agrees at 7 bases. This CDR3 has 15 residues.

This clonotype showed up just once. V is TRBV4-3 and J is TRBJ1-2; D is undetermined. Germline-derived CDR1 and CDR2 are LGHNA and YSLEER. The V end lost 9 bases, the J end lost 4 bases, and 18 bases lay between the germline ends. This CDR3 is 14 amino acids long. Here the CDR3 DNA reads TGCGCCAGTAGCGCTGTCTTGGAGATCTATGGCTACACCTTC. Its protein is CASSAVLEIYGYTF.

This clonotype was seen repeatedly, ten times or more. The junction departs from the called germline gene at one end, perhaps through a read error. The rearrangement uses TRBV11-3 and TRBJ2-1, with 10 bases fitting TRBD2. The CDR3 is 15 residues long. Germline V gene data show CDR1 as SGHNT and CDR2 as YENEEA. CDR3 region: CASNLGTSGKLEQLF. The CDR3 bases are TGTGCCAGCAACTTAGGAACTAGCGGGAAGCTTGAGCAGTTGTTC.

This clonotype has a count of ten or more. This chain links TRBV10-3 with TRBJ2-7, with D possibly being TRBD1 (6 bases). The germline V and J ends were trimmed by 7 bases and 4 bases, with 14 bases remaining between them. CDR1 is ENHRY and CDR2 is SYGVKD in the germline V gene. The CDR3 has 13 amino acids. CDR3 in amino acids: CAIMRTESYEQYF. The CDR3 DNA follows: TGTGCCATCATGAGGACAGAATCTTACGAGCAGTACTTC.

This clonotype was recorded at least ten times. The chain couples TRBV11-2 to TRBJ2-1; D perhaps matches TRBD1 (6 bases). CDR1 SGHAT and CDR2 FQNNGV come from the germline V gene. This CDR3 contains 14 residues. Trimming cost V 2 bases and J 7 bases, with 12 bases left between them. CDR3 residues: CASSLPGAGNEQFF. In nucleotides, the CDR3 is TGTGCCAGCAGCTTACCAGGGGCAGGAAATGAGCAGTTCTTC.

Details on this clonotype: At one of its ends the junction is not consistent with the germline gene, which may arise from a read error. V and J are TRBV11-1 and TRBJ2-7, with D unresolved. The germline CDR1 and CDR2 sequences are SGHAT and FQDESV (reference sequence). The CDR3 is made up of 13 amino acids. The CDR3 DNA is TGTGCTATCAGCTTAGGATACCTCCACGAGCAGTGCTTC. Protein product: CAISLGYLHEQCF. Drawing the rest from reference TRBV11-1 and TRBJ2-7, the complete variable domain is EAEVAQSPRYKITEKSQAVAFWCDPISGHATLYWYRQILGQGPELLVQFQDESVVDDSQLPKDRFSAERLKGVDSTLKIQPAELGDSAMYLCAISLGYLHEQCFGPGTRLTVT.

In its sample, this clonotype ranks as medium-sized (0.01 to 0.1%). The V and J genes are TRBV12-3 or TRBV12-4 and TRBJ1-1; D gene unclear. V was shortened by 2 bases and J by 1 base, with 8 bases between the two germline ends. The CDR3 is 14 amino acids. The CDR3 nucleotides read TGTGCCAGCAGTTTACAGATACCGAACACTGAAGCTTTCTTT. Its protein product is CASSLQIPNTEAFF.

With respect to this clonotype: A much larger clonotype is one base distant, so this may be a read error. In DNA, the CDR3 is TGTGCCAGCAGGGGTTGGGGTGAAGCTCTCTTT. It encodes CASRGWGEALF. The chain couples TRBV11-2 to TRBJ1-1; D remains unclear. CDR1 is SGHAT and CDR2 is FQNNGV in the germline V gene. This CDR3 comprises 11 residues.